The rows below give T cell receptor beta chains drawn from one sample of a study of T cell responses to AZD1222 COVID-19 vaccine. TCRdb's copy holds only in-frame clones and misses some; the assay was immunoSEQ multiplex PCR. The table has about 150,000 clones, about 87% seen once; the top ten hold around 3%. Sequencing was performed on peripheral blood, taken on day 0 of AZD1222 vaccination. Receptor source: an adult in good health. CDR3s include the opening cysteine and the closing phenylalanine or tryptophan. The D gene is left open where the match is weak. Clone sizes are given selectively: once, few, many, or a class where the clone is expanded.

j_gene | len | d_gene | abundance | v_gene | CDR3aa | CDR3nt
TRBJ1-2 | 14 | - | - | TRBV7-9 | CASSLGQSNYGYTF | TGTGCCAGCAGCTTGGGGCAGTCTAACTATGGCTACACCTTC
TRBJ2-2 | 15 | TRBD2 | - | TRBV19 | CASSRRGVDTGELFF | TGTGCCAGTAGTAGGCGGGGGGTTGACACCGGGGAGCTGTTTTTT
TRBJ2-7 | 14 | - | - | TRBV10-3 | CAISESGTSYEQYF | TGTGCCATCAGTGAGTCAGGGACCTCCTACGAGCAGTACTTC
TRBJ1-1 | 14 | TRBD1 | few | TRBV4-3 | CASSHQGENTEAFF | TGCGCCAGCAGCCATCAGGGGGAGAACACTGAAGCTTTCTTT
TRBJ2-7 | 14 | - | few | TRBV3-1/TRBV3-2 | CASHFGTRAYEQYF | TGTGCCAGCCACTTCGGGACACGCGCCTACGAGCAGTACTTC
TRBJ2-7 | 13 | - | few | TRBV29-1 | CSVVSAGLYEQYF | TGCAGCGTTGTTTCCGCGGGCTTATACGAGCAGTACTTC
TRBJ2-1 | 13 | - | - | TRBV7-2 | CASNRLASAEQFF | TGTGCCAGCAACAGACTCGCTAGCGCTGAGCAGTTCTTC
TRBJ1-1 | 14 | TRBD1 | once | TRBV3-1/TRBV3-2 | CASSPGGASTEAFF | TGTGCCAGTTCGCCAGGGGGCGCCTCCACTGAAGCTTTCTTT
TRBJ1-2 | 15 | TRBD1 | - | TRBV3-1/TRBV3-2 | CASSPTVRGQSGYTF | TGTGCCAGCAGCCCCACCGTCAGGGGGCAGAGTGGCTACACCTTC
TRBJ1-6 | 14 | TRBD1 | - | TRBV14 | CASSQETGASPLHF | TGTGCCAGCAGCCAAGAGACAGGGGCGTCACCCCTCCACTTT
TRBJ1-2 | 13 | - | once | TRBV12-3/TRBV12-4 | CASSFETNYGYTF | TGTGCCAGCAGTTTCGAGACCAACTATGGCTACACCTTC
TRBJ2-2 | 15 | TRBD1 | - | TRBV19 | CASSPQGANTGELFF | TGTGCCAGTAGTCCACAGGGGGCGAACACCGGGGAGCTGTTTTTT
TRBJ1-4 | 15 | TRBD1 | - | TRBV7-6 | CASRVGTGPNEKLFF | TGTGCCAGCAGGGTGGGGACAGGTCCAAATGAAAAACTGTTTTTT
TRBJ1-4 | 13 | - | - | TRBV3-1/TRBV3-2 | CASSQIVAEKLFF | TGTGCCAGCAGCCAAATAGTCGCTGAAAAACTGTTTTTT
TRBJ1-1 | 12 | - | - | TRBV6-5 | CASSPDRQEAFF | TGTGCCAGCAGTCCGGATAGACAAGAAGCTTTCTTT
TRBJ1-1 | 15 | - | once | TRBV6-5 | CATRGGGAGNTEAFF | TGTGCCACCCGGGGCGGGGGCGCGGGGAACACTGAAGCTTTCTTT
TRBJ1-1 | 14 | - | - | TRBV5-1 | CASSLSGQNTEAFF | TGCGCCAGCAGCCTCTCAGGGCAGAACACTGAAGCTTTCTTT
TRBJ1-1 | 13 | TRBD1 | - | TRBV27 | CASSYRDREKAFF | TGTGCCAGCAGTTACCGGGACAGGGAAAAAGCTTTCTTT
TRBJ2-6 | 17 | TRBD1 | - | TRBV7-9 | CASSQGATGDGANVLTF | TGTGCCAGCAGCCAGGGGGCTACAGGGGACGGGGCCAACGTCCTGACTTTC
TRBJ1-2 | 14 | - | - | TRBV7-9 | CASSLGQSNYGYTF | TGTGCCAGCAGCTTAGGGCAGTCAAACTATGGCTACACCTTC
TRBJ1-2 | 14 | - | - | TRBV24-1 | CATSDLYRSYGYTF | TGTGCCACCAGTGATTTATACAGAAGCTATGGCTACACCTTC
TRBJ1-2 | 15 | - | - | TRBV19 | CASSPRDRTNYGYTF | TGTGCCAGTAGTCCCCGGGACCGGACTAACTATGGCTACACCTTC
TRBJ1-1 | 12 | - | - | TRBV6-6 | CASSQGNTEAFF | TGTGCCAGCAGTCAGGGGAACACTGAAGCTTTCTTT
TRBJ2-2 | 14 | - | once | TRBV5-4 | CASSPGHYTGELFF | TGTGCCAGCAGCCCCGGACACTACACCGGGGAGCTGTTTTTT
TRBJ2-7 | 15 | - | - | TRBV11-3 | CASSQNGGTSYEQYF | TGTGCCAGCAGCCAAAACGGGGGAACCTCCTACGAGCAGTACTTC
TRBJ2-1 | 16 | - | - | TRBV5-4 | CASSLEPGTGWNEQFF | TGTGCCAGCAGCTTGGAGCCGGGGACGGGCTGGAATGAGCAGTTCTTC
TRBJ1-1 | 12 | - | many | TRBV21-1 | CASSIRYTEAFF | TGTGCCAGCAGTATTCGCTACACTGAAGCTTTCTTT
TRBJ2-4 | 14 | - | - | TRBV5-4 | CASSFLDAKNIQYF | TGTGCCAGCAGCTTTCTCGACGCCAAAAACATTCAGTACTTC
TRBJ2-2 | 16 | - | - | TRBV4-2 | CASSQRDGDYTGELFF | TGTGCCAGCAGCCAACGGGACGGGGACTACACCGGGGAGCTGTTTTTT
TRBJ1-3 | 16 | - | once | TRBV7-9 | CASSLRRGHNGNTIYF | TGTGCCAGCAGCCTACGGAGGGGTCATAATGGAAACACCATATATTTT
TRBJ1-6 | 12 | - | - | TRBV6-2/TRBV6-3 | CASSYSMSPLHF | TGTGCCAGCAGTTACTCGATGTCACCCCTCCACTTT
TRBJ1-2 | 15 | TRBD1 | - | TRBV7-8 | CASSSRTGVGYGYTF | TGTGCCAGCAGCTCCAGGACAGGGGTTGGCTATGGCTACACCTTC
TRBJ1-1 | 12 | TRBD1 | - | TRBV28 | CASSPGQGKAFF | TGTGCCAGCAGTCCCGGACAGGGTAAAGCTTTCTTT
TRBJ1-1 | 13 | - | - | TRBV4-3 | CASSQERVTEAFF | TGCGCCAGCAGCCAAGAAAGGGTAACTGAAGCTTTCTTT
TRBJ2-5 | 15 | - | - | TRBV7-8 | CASSSPGGGQETQYF | TGTGCCAGCAGCTCCCCCGGGGGAGGACAAGAGACCCAGTACTTC
TRBJ1-4 | 15 | TRBD1 | - | TRBV28 | CASSSGGGNGEKLFF | TGTGCCAGCAGTTCAGGGGGGGGTAACGGGGAAAAACTGTTTTTT
TRBJ1-6 | 16 | - | - | TRBV2 | CASSEALPGPQSPLHF | TGTGCCAGCAGTGAAGCGCTCCCAGGGCCCCAATCACCCCTCCACTTT
TRBJ2-5 | 16 | TRBD1 | - | TRBV5-4 | CASSEPGQGFLGTQYF | TGTGCCAGCAGCGAACCGGGACAGGGATTCCTCGGGACCCAGTACTTC
TRBJ1-2 | 14 | TRBD1 | - | TRBV5-8 | CASSAGQGGYGYTF | TGTGCCAGCAGCGCGGGACAGGGGGGATATGGCTACACCTTC
TRBJ1-3 | 17 | - | - | TRBV7-2 | CASSPRSVGGSGNTIYF | TGTGCCAGCAGCCCCCGTAGTGTAGGGGGCTCTGGAAACACCATATATTTT
TRBJ1-2 | 12 | - | - | TRBV7-9 | CASSLVGVGYTF | TGTGCCAGCAGCTTAGTAGGGGTCGGCTACACCTTC
TRBJ1-5 | 15 | - | - | TRBV6-6 | CASSYWTPEDQPQHF | TGTGCCAGCAGTTACTGGACACCGGAGGATCAGCCCCAGCATTTT
TRBJ1-1 | 12 | - | - | TRBV6-4 | CASTTGITEAFF | TGTGCCAGTACCACAGGGATCACTGAAGCTTTCTTT
TRBJ2-7 | 12 | - | - | TRBV10-1 | CASSDSWGEQYF | TGCGCCAGCAGTGATAGTTGGGGAGAGCAGTACTTC